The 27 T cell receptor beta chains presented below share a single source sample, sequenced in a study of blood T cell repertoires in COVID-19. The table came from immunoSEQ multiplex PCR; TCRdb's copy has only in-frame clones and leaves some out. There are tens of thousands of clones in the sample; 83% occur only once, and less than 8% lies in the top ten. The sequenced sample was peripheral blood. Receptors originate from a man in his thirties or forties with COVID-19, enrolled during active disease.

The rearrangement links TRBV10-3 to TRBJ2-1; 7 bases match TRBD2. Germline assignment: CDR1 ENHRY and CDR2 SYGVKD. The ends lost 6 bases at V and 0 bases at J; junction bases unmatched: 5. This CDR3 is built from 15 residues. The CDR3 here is CAIRGRDSSYNEQFF. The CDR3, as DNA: TGTGCCATCAGGGGGAGGGATAGCTCCTACAATGAGCAGTTCTTC.

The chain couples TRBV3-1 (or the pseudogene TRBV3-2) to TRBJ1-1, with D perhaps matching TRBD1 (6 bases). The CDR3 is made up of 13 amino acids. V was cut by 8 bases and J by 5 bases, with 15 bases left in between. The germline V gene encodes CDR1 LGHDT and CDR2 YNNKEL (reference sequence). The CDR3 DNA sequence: TGTGCCAGCCAAGATCGAGGGGGTACTGAAGCTTTCTTT. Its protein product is CASQDRGGTEAFF.

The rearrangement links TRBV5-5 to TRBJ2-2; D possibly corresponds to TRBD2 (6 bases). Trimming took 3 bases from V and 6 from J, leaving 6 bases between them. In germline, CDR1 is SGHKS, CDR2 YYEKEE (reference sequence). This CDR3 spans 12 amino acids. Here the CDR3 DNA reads TGTGCCAGCAGCTCGGGGGCCGGGGAGCTGTTTTTT. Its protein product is CASSSGAGELFF.

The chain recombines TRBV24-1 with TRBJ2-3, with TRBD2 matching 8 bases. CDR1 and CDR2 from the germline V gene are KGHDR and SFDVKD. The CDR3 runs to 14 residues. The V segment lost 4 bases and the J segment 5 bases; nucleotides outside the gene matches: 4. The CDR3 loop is CATSEAGLEDTQYF. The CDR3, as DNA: TGTGCCACCAGTGAGGCGGGACTAGAAGATACGCAGTATTTT.

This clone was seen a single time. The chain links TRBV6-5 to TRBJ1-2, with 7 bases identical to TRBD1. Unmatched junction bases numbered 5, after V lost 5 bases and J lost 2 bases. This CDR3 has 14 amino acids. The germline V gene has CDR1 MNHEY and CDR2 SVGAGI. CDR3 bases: TGTGCCAGCAGTAAATCGACAGGGAACTATGGCTACACCTTC. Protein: CASSKSTGNYGYTF.

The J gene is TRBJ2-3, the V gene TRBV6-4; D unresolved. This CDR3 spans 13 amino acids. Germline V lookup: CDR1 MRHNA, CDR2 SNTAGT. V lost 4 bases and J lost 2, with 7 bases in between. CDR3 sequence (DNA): TGTGCCAGCAGTGCCGAGCACACAGATACGCAGTATTTT. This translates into CASSAEHTDTQYF.

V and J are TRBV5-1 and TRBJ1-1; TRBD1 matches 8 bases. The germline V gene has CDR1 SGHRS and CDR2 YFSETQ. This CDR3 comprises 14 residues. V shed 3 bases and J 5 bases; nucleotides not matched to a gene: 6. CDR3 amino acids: CASSSTGGETEAFF. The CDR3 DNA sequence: TGCGCCAGCAGCTCAACAGGGGGAGAAACTGAAGCTTTCTTT.

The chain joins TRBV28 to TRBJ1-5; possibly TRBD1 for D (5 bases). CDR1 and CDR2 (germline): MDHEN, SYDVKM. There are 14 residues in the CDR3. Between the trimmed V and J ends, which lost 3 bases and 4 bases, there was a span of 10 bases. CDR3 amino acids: CASSLQTGNQPQHF. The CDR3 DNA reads TGTGCCAGCAGTTTGCAAACAGGAAATCAGCCCCAGCATTTT.

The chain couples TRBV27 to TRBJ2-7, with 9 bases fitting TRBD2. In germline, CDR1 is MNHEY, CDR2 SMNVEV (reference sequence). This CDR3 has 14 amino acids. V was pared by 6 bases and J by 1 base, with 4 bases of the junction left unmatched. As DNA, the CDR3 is TGTGCCAGCAGCCTTACTAGCGGGTCCTACGAGCAGTACTTC. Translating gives CASSLTSGSYEQYF.

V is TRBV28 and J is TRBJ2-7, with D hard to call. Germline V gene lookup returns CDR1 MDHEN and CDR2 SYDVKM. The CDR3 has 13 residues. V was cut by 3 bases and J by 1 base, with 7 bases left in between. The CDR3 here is CASSFVYSYEQYF. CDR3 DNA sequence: TGTGCCAGCAGTTTCGTGTATTCCTACGAGCAGTACTTC.

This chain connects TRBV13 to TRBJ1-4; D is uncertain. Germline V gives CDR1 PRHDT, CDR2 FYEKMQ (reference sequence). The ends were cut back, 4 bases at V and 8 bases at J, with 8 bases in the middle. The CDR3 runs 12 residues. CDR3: CASSYPGEKLFF. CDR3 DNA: TGTGCCAGCAGCTACCCGGGGGAAAAACTGTTTTTT.

CDR3 region: CASSWGTNGYTF. CDR3 sequence (DNA): TGTGCCAGCAGCTGGGGGACAAACGGCTACACCTTC. This chain connects TRBV7-9 to TRBJ1-2; D might be TRBD1 (6 bases). V lost 4 bases and J lost 8, with 11 bases in between. The CDR3 contains 12 residues. Germline V gene sequence: CDR1 SEHNR, CDR2 FQNEAQ (reference sequence).

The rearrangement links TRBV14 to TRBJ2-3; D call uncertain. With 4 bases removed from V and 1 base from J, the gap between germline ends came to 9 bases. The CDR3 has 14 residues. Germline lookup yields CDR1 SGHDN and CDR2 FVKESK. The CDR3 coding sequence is TGTGCCAGCAGCCTTTTTATAGGCACAGATACGCAGTATTTT. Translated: CASSLFIGTDTQYF.

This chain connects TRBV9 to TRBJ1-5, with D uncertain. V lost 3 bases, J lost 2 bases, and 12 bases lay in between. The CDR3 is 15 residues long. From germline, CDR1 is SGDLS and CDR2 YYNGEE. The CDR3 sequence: CASSATRRGNQPQHF. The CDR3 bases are TGTGCCAGCAGCGCCACCAGGAGGGGCAATCAGCCCCAGCATTTT.

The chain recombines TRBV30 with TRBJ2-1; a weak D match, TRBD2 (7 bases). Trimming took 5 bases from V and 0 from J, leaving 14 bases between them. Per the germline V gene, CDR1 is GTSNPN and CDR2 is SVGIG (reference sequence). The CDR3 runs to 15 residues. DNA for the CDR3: TGTGCCTGGGTTAGGGGGAGGGGCTCCTACAATGAGCAGTTCTTC. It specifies CAWVRGRGSYNEQFF.

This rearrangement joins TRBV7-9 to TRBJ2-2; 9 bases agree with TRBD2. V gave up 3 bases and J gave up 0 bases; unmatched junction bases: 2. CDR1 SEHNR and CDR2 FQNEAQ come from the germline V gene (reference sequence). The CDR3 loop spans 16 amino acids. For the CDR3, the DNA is TGTGCCAGCAGCTTGGGCGGGAGGGCGAACACCGGGGAGCTGTTTTTT. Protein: CASSLGGRANTGELFF.

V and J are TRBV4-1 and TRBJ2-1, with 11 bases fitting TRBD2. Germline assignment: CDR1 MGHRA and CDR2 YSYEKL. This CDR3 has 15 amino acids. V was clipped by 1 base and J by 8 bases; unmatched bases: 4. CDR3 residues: CASSQVAGGRYEQFF. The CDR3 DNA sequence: TGCGCCAGCAGCCAAGTAGCGGGAGGGAGATATGAGCAGTTCTTC.

The CDR3: CAITPGTGRYGYTF. CDR3 coding DNA: TGTGCCATCACCCCGGGGACAGGGAGGTATGGCTACACCTTC. This sequence joins TRBV28 and TRBJ1-2, with TRBD1 identical over 9 bases. The V gene end was trimmed by 10 bases and the J gene end by 5 bases; junction bases not matched to a gene: 11. Germline CDR1 MDHEN, CDR2 SYDVKM. The CDR3 has 14 residues.

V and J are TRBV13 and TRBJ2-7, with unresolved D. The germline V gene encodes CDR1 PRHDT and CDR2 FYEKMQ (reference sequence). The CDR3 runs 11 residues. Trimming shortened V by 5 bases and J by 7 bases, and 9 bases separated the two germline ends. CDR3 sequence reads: CASSRTREQYF. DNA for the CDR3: TGTGCCAGCAGCCGTACGAGGGAGCAGTACTTC.

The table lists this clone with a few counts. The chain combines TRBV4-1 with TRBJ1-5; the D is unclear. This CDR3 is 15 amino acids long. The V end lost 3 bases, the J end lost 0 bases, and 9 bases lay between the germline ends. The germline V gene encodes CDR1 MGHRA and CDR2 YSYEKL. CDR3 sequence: CASSQLENSNQPQHF. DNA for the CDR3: TGCGCCAGCAGCCAGTTAGAGAATAGCAATCAGCCCCAGCATTTT.

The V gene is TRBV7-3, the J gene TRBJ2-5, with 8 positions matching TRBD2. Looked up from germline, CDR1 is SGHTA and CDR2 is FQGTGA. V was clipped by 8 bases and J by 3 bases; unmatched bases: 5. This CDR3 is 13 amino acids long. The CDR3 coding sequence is TGTGCCAGCCGTCGGGAGGGGGAAGAGACCCAGTACTTC. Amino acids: CASRREGEETQYF.

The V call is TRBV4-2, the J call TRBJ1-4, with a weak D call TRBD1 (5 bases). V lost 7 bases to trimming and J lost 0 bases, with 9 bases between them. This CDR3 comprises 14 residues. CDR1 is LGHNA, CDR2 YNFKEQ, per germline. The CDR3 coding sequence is TGTGCCAGCAAGGGGTCCCCAACTAATGAAAAACTGTTTTTT. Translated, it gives CASKGSPTNEKLFF.

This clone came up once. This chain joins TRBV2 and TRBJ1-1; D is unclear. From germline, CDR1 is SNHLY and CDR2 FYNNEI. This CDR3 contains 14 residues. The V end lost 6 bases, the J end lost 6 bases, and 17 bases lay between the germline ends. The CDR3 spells CASREGGITAEAFF. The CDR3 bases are TGTGCCAGCAGAGAGGGCGGGATTACCGCTGAAGCTTTCTTT.

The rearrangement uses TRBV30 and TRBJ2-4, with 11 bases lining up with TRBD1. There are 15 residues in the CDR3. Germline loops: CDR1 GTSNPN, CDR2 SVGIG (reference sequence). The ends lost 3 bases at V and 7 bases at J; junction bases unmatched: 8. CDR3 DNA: TGTGCCTGGAGGGGACAGGGGGTTGGGAGGAACATTCAGTACTTC. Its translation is CAWRGQGVGRNIQYF.

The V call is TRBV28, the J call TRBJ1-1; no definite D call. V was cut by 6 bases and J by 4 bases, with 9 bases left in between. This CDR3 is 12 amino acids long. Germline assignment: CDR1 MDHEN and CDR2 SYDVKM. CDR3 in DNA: TGTGCCAGCAGGCAACACCTCACTGAAGCTTTCTTT. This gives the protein CASRQHLTEAFF.

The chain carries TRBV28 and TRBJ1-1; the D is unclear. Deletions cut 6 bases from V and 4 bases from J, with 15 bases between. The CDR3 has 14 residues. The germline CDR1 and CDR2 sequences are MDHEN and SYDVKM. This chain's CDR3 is CASRQHERGTEAFF. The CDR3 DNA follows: TGTGCCAGCAGACAACATGAGCGGGGCACTGAAGCTTTCTTT.

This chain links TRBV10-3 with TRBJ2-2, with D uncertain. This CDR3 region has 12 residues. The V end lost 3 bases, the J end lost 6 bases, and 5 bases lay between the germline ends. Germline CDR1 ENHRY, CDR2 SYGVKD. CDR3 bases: TGTGCCATCAGTGAAGGAGCCGGGGAGCTGTTTTTT. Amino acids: CAISEGAGELFF.